The clone carrying this T cell receptor beta chain was recorded a few times. Measured with immunoSEQ multiplex PCR; TCRdb has only the in-frame clones, and not every one. The top ten clones hold approximately 2% of a sample with hundreds of thousands of clones, approximately 83% of them seen once. In germline, CDR1 is MNHEY, CDR2 SMNVEV (reference sequence). The V gene lost 7 bases and the J gene lost 5 bases, with 8 bases spanning the gap. CDR3 length: 11 residues. This sample was included in a study of blood T cell repertoires in COVID-19. The sequence came from a woman younger than 45 who had recovered from COVID-19. This chain links TRBV27 with TRBJ1-1; D gene unclear. The material sequenced was peripheral blood. The CDR3 DNA reads TGTGCCAGCAACTCGAGAACTGAAGCTTTCTTT. Protein product: CASNSRTEAFF.